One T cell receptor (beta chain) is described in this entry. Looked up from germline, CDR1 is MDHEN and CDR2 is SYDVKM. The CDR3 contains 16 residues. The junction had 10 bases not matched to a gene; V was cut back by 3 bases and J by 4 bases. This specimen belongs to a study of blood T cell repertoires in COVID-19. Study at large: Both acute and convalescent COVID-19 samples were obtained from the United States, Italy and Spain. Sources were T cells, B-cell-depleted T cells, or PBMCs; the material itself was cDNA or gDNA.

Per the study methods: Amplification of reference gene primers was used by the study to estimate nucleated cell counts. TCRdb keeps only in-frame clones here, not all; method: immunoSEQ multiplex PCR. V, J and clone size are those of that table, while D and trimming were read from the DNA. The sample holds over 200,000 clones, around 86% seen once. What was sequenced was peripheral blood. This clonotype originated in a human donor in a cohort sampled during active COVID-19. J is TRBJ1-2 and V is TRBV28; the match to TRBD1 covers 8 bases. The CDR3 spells CASSFLAPDRAYGYTF. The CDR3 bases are TGTGCCAGCAGTTTCTTAGCCCCGGACAGGGCCTATGGCTACACCTTC.